This T cell receptor beta chain comes out of a study of T-cell memory formation after mild COVID-19. Study outcomes and limitations: CD4/CD8 balance characterized clones contracting day 15 to 85, and CD4+ skew characterized later expanders. Second-wave clones that peaked on day 37 lacked confirmed SARS-CoV-2 specificity. Contracting CD4+ clones sat mainly in CM and EM; CD8+ in EMRA.

TCR alpha and TCR beta cDNA libraries carrying sample barcodes and UMIs were produced by 5'RACE using constant-segment primers. TCRdb independently ran MiXCR on the 5' RACE reads; one entry per CDR3 protein. Counted here are 300,000 to 400,000 distinct CDR3 sequences, more than 15% occurring once; the ten biggest clones make up about 20%. Trimming removed 6 bases from V and 4 bases from J, with 15 bases in between. This CDR3 spans 13 amino acids. The germline CDR1 and CDR2 sequences are DFQATT and SNEGSKA (reference sequence). In this sample, this clonotype turned up a few times. What it binds is not known.

The sequence derives from a man between 18 and 35 years old who had mild COVID-19 (a few samples of this study predate the infection). Cell type and time point are not known. This chain uses TRBV20-1 with TRBJ1-2; maybe TRBD1 (6 bases). The sequenced sample consisted of PBMCs or a T cell subset sorted from them (not recorded which). The CDR3 DNA sequence: TGCAGTGCGACGGGATCGGACAGCTATGGCTACACCTTC. It specifies CSATGSDSYGYTF.